This TCR beta chain was sequenced for a study of cytomegalovirus exposure and HLA in healthy donors. The study's findings and limits: Being indistinguishable, some V segments were excluded, TRBV6-2 and TRBV6-3 among them.

Germline loops: CDR1 SGHTA, CDR2 FQGNSA. This CDR3 has 17 residues. V shed 2 bases and J 4 bases; nucleotides not matched to a gene: 11. Both 60 Vbeta primers and 13 Jbeta primers went into the PCR. Here immunoSEQ multiplex PCR was the method, and the copy in TCRdb shows in-frame clones only, minus some. This sample has roughly 200,000 clones, with nearly 80% found just once. Points on this clone: Its matching antigen is unknown.

V gene TRBV7-2 combines with J gene TRBJ2-7; 10 bases fit TRBD2. The receptor comes from a female donor in good health and CMV-seronegative. The sequenced material came from PBMCs. The CDR3 loop reads CASSLSLAGVPRYEQYF. CDR3 sequence (DNA): TGTGCCAGCAGCTTATCCCTAGCGGGGGTCCCAAGGTACGAGCAGTACTTC.